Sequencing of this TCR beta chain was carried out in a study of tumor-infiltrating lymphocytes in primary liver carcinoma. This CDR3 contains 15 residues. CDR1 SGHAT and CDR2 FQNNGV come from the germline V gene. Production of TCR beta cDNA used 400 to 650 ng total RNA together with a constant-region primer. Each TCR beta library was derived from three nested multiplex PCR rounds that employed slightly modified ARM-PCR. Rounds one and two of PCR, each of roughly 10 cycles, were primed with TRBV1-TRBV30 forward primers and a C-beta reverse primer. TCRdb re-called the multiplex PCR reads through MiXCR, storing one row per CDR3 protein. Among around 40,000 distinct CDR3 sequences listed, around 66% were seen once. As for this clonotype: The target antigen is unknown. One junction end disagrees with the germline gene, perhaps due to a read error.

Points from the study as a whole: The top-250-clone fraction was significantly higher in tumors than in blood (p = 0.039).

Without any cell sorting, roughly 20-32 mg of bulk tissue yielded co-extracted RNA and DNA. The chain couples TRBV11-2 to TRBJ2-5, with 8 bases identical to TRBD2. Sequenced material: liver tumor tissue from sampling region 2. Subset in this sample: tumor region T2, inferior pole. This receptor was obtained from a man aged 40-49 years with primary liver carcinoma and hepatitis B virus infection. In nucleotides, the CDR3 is TGTGCCAGCAGCTTGGGACGGACTAGCCTAGAGACACAGTACTTC. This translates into CASSLGRTSLETQYF.